Presented here are 18 T cell receptor beta chains from one specimen sequenced in a study of T cell changes during pregnancy in multiple sclerosis. Sequencing was performed with immunoSEQ multiplex PCR; in TCRdb, only in-frame clones are kept and a portion is missing. The sample shows roughly 41,000 clones, about nine tenths of them seen only once. The sequencing used CD4+ T cells from peripheral blood mononuclear cells, collected in the first trimester of pregnancy. The receptors originated from a female donor with multiple sclerosis, enrolled in a pregnancy study.

The chain joins TRBV15 to TRBJ2-3, with TRBD1 identical over 7 bases. J lost 3 bases, V lost 3 bases, and 6 bases had no gene match. The length of the CDR3 is 15 residues. CDR1 is LNHNV and CDR2 is YYDKDF in the germline V gene (reference sequence). CDR3 amino acids: CATSSQGDGTDTQYF. The CDR3, as DNA: TGTGCCACCAGCAGTCAGGGGGACGGGACAGATACGCAGTATTTT.

The chain couples TRBV7-2 to TRBJ2-7; 10 nucleotides match TRBD2. J lost 4 bases, V lost 1 base, and 7 bases had no gene match. The germline gives CDR1 SGHTA, CDR2 FQGNSA. This CDR3 spans 16 amino acids. This CDR3 reads CASSLGSGRNVYEQYF. The CDR3 coding sequence is TGTGCCAGCAGCTTAGGTAGCGGGAGGAATGTATACGAGCAGTACTTC.

The J gene is TRBJ2-3, the V gene TRBV4-2; D not certain. With 0 bases removed from V and 3 bases from J, the gap between germline ends came to 4 bases. CDR3 length: 13 amino acids. Germline CDR1 and CDR2: LGHNA and YNFKEQ. In DNA, the CDR3 is TGTGCCAGCAGCCAAGACAGAACAGATACGCAGTATTTT. Translated: CASSQDRTDTQYF.

The rearrangement joins TRBV29-1 to TRBJ2-1, with D possibly matching TRBD2 (6 bases). The germline V gene encodes CDR1 SQVTM and CDR2 ANQGSEA. The V and J ends lost 6 bases and 3 bases respectively, with 12 bases between them. The CDR3 spans 13 residues. CDR3 sequence reads: CSVALGGYNEQFF. CDR3 bases: TGCAGCGTGGCCCTGGGGGGCTACAATGAGCAGTTCTTC.

The rearrangement joins TRBV29-1 to TRBJ1-1; possible D gene TRBD1, 6 bases. V was cut by 4 bases and J by 6 bases, with 15 bases left in between. The CDR3 covers 13 residues. Germline V lookup: CDR1 SQVTM, CDR2 ANQGSEA. The CDR3 sequence is CSVGYRAGAEAFF. Written as DNA, the CDR3 is TGCAGCGTTGGTTACAGGGCAGGGGCTGAAGCTTTCTTT.

The chain carries TRBV19 and TRBJ2-2; D unresolved. The CDR3 runs to 14 residues. The V and J ends lost 5 bases and 4 bases respectively, with 11 bases between them. Germline V gives CDR1 LNHDA, CDR2 SQIVND (reference sequence). In nucleotides, the CDR3 is TGTGCCAGTAGTCTAACCCATGGCACCGGGGAGCTGTTTTTT. It specifies CASSLTHGTGELFF. Full variable domain (remainder filled in from reference TRBV19 and TRBJ2-2): DGGITQSPKYLFRKEGQNVTLSCEQNLNHDAMYWYRQDPGQGLRLIYYSQIVNDFQKGDIAEGYSVSREKKESFPLTVTSAQKNPTAFYLCASSLTHGTGELFFGEGSRLTVL.

V and J are TRBV21-1 and TRBJ2-2; TRBD2 is taken as the D call from the table, unchecked against the DNA. TRBV21-1 is a recognized pseudogene. CDR3 length equals 15 residues. The CDR3 DNA reads TGTGCCAGCACCGGGGGAGGGTTAAGCACCGGGGAGCTGTTTTTT. Translation: CASTGGGLSTGELFF.

The V call is TRBV28, the J call TRBJ2-7; tentatively, D is TRBD1 (6 bases). Germline V gene data show CDR1 as MDHEN and CDR2 as SYDVKM. The CDR3 consists of 14 residues. V was pared by 3 bases and J by 0 bases, with 9 bases between. CDR3 sequence: CASSFLGASYEQYF. The CDR3 DNA reads as TGTGCCAGCAGTTTTTTGGGGGCCTCCTACGAGCAGTACTTC.

The J gene is TRBJ2-7, the V gene TRBV19; D might be TRBD2 (5 bases). This CDR3 contains 12 residues. The ends were cut back, 5 bases at V and 8 bases at J, with 13 bases in the middle. Looked up from germline, CDR1 is LNHDA and CDR2 is SQIVND (reference sequence). CDR3 DNA: TGTGCCAGTAGTCCCAATGGGAGACAGCAGTACTTC. It specifies CASSPNGRQQYF. Full variable domain (rest looked up from reference TRBV19 and TRBJ2-7): DGGITQSPKYLFRKEGQNVTLSCEQNLNHDAMYWYRQDPGQGLRLIYYSQIVNDFQKGDIAEGYSVSREKKESFPLTVTSAQKNPTAFYLCASSPNGRQQYFGPGTRLTVT.

The chain recombines TRBV5-4 with TRBJ2-5, with 7 bases fitting TRBD1. The germline V gene encodes CDR1 SGHNT and CDR2 YYREEE (reference sequence). V shed 4 bases, J shed 0 bases, and the junction held 3 bases outside the gene matches. This CDR3 comprises 14 residues. The CDR3 nucleotides read TGTGCCAGCAGCGCCACAGGGGACCAAGAGACCCAGTACTTC. Translated: CASSATGDQETQYF.

The chain uses TRBV11-3 and TRBJ2-7; D possibly corresponds to TRBD2 (5 bases). Germline V gene data show CDR1 as SGHNT and CDR2 as YENEEA. Trimming took 1 base from V and 6 from J, leaving 16 bases between them. There are 15 residues in the CDR3. CDR3 protein: CASSLVLAIRSEQYF. For the CDR3, the DNA is TGTGCCAGCAGCTTAGTTCTAGCAATAAGAAGCGAGCAGTACTTC. Full variable domain (outside the CDR3, taken from reference TRBV11-3 and TRBJ2-7): EAGVVQSPRYKIIEKKQPVAFWCNPISGHNTLYWYLQNLGQGPELLIRYENEEAVDDSQLPKDRFSAERLKGVDSTLKIQPAELGDSAVYLCASSLVLAIRSEQYFGPGTRLTVT.

The chain joins TRBV5-1 to TRBJ2-7; 9 bases match TRBD2. Trimming cost V 5 bases and J 6 bases; bases outside gene matches: 15. This CDR3 contains 16 residues. The germline V gene encodes CDR1 SGHRS and CDR2 YFSETQ. The DNA for the CDR3 is TGCGCCAGCAGTCCTGGACTAGCGAGAGAGGTCGGCGAGCAGTACTTC. Protein product: CASSPGLAREVGEQYF. Looking up the rest from reference TRBV5-1 and TRBJ2-7 gives the full variable domain: KAGVTQTPRYLIKTRGQQVTLSCSPISGHRSVSWYQQTPGQGLQFLFEYFSETQRNKGNFPGRFSGRQFSNSRSEMNVSTLELGDSALYLCASSPGLAREVGEQYFGPGTRLTVT.

This sequence joins TRBV28 and TRBJ2-3, with D perhaps TRBD2 (6 bases). Germline assignment: CDR1 MDHEN and CDR2 SYDVKM. The CDR3 runs 15 residues. The V and J ends lost 6 bases and 2 bases respectively, with 15 bases between them. The CDR3 spells CASSHPRGYTDTQYF. CDR3 coding DNA: TGTGCCAGCAGCCATCCGCGGGGTTACACAGATACGCAGTATTTT.

This chain links TRBV27 with TRBJ2-1; the match to TRBD2 covers 10 bases. J gave up 5 bases and V 6 bases, and 13 bases lay outside the gene matches. This CDR3 has 17 residues. Germline values: CDR1 MNHEY, CDR2 SMNVEV (reference sequence). The DNA for the CDR3 is TGTGCCAGCAGCAACCGGGGAGCGGGAGGGCACGACAATGAGCAGTTCTTC. Its protein product is CASSNRGAGGHDNEQFF.

The chain uses TRBV5-1 and TRBJ2-1; TRBD2 aligns across 8 bases. The CDR3 is made up of 15 amino acids. V gave up 0 bases and J gave up 8 bases; unmatched junction bases: 7. CDR1 is SGHRS, CDR2 YFSETQ, per germline. The CDR3 nucleotides read TGCGCCAGCAGCTTGGACGGGAGGGCCTTCGATGAGCAGTTCTTC. It is translated as CASSLDGRAFDEQFF.

The chain uses TRBV11-3 and TRBJ2-1, with 7 bases that match TRBD2. Per germline, CDR1 SGHNT and CDR2 YENEEA. The V gene end was trimmed by 0 bases and the J gene end by 1 base; junction bases not matched to a gene: 6. The CDR3 runs to 17 residues. CDR3: CASSLDLGGRSYNEQFF. In DNA, the CDR3 is TGTGCCAGCAGCTTAGATTTGGGAGGGAGGTCCTACAATGAGCAGTTCTTC.

J is TRBJ1-1 and V is TRBV6-6, with D maybe TRBD1 (5 bases). Trimming left V 1 base short and J 5 bases short, with 11 bases between. The CDR3 extends over 14 amino acids. From germline, CDR1 is MNHNY and CDR2 SVGAGI (reference sequence). CDR3 sequence (DNA): TGTGCCAGCAGTTACTTTGGCGGGGGGACTGAAGCTTTCTTT. It translates to CASSYFGGGTEAFF.

V and J are TRBV11-2 and TRBJ1-2, with 7 bases identical to TRBD1. Looked up from germline, CDR1 is SGHAT and CDR2 is FQNNGV. Trimming removed 6 bases from V and 3 bases from J; junction bases left unmatched: 19. The CDR3 contains 18 residues. CDR3 residues: CASSSRDRSRRADYGYTF. In DNA, the CDR3 is TGTGCCAGCAGTTCCCGGGACAGAAGTAGGAGGGCGGACTATGGCTACACCTTC.